Each of the 10 T cell receptor beta chains below was sequenced from the same sample in a study of blood T cell repertoires in COVID-19. Assay: immunoSEQ multiplex PCR; the TCRdb copy retains only in-frame clones and omits some. This table has about 170,000 clones, 87% appearing once. The sequenced sample consisted of PBMCs or T cells enriched from blood (not recorded which). These receptors came from a woman aged 50 to 60 who had recovered from COVID-19.

This clone has just one count. This chain links TRBV5-1 with TRBJ1-4; TRBD1 is a possible D gene (5 bases). In germline, CDR1 is SGHRS, CDR2 YFSETQ. The CDR3 extends over 14 amino acids. The V and J ends lost 0 bases and 8 bases respectively, with 11 bases between them. In DNA, the CDR3 is TGCGCCAGCAGCTTGGAAGGGGTGAAAGAAAAACTGTTTTTT. As protein: CASSLEGVKEKLFF.

Here the CDR3 DNA reads TGTGCCAGCAGCCCACCTAGACTAGCGGGATACAATGAGCAGTTCTTC. Its protein is CASSPPRLAGYNEQFF. The chain employs TRBV5-4 and TRBJ2-1; 11 positions match TRBD2. Germline CDR1 reads SGHNT; CDR2 reads YYREEE (reference sequence). The CDR3 spans 16 residues. The J segment lost 4 bases and the V segment lost 4 bases, leaving 7 bases of the junction unmatched.

The chain joins TRBV7-9 to TRBJ2-7; 9 nucleotides agree with TRBD1. Germline-derived CDR1 and CDR2 are SEHNR and FQNEAQ (reference sequence). This CDR3 contains 15 residues. Trimming took 5 bases from V and 4 from J; bases not matched to a gene: 9. In nucleotides, the CDR3 is TGTGCCAGCAGCACCGGGACAGGGTTTTCGTACGAGCAGTACTTC. Protein: CASSTGTGFSYEQYF.

This clone came up once. The gene calls are TRBV11-3 and TRBJ2-3; 7 bases line up with TRBD2. Germline CDR1 and CDR2: SGHNT and YENEEA. The CDR3 loop spans 15 amino acids. The V and J ends lost 3 bases and 1 base, in that order; junction bases with no gene match: 4. Here the CDR3 reads CASSFRGGGTDTQYF. The CDR3 region has the DNA TGTGCCAGCAGCTTCCGGGGAGGGGGCACAGATACGCAGTATTTT.

This clone was seen only a few times. V usage is TRBV2 and J usage is TRBJ2-1, with D perhaps TRBD1 (5 bases). The CDR3 has 14 residues. The ends were cut back, 7 bases at V and 11 bases at J, with 21 bases in the middle. Germline V gives CDR1 SNHLY, CDR2 FYNNEI. The CDR3 bases are TGTGCCAGCAAAGGCCAGGGCGCCTCCTGGAAGCAGTTCTTC. This translates into CASKGQGASWKQFF.

The chain is built from TRBV21-1 and TRBJ2-7; whether TRBD1, the table's D call, matches the DNA was not checked. TRBV21-1 is a pseudogene segment. CDR3 size: 13 residues. The CDR3: CASTADRTYEQYF. CDR3 coding DNA: TGTGCCAGCACCGCCGACAGGACCTACGAGCAGTACTTC.

J is TRBJ1-1 and V is TRBV27; possible D gene TRBD1, 6 bases. The CDR3 extends over 15 amino acids. The germline V and J ends were trimmed by 5 bases and 4 bases, with 17 bases remaining between them. The germline V gene has CDR1 MNHEY and CDR2 SMNVEV (reference sequence). The CDR3 here is CASSKLGGPTTEAFF. The CDR3 bases are TGTGCCAGCAGTAAACTGGGGGGGCCGACCACTGAAGCTTTCTTT.

V gene TRBV7-2 combines with J gene TRBJ1-2; TRBD1 matches at 7 bases. Losses at the gene ends were 5 bases for V and 0 bases for J; bases not matched to a gene: 6. The CDR3 is 15 amino acids. In germline, CDR1 is SGHTA, CDR2 FQGNSA. The CDR3 is CASSLRQGANYGYTF. DNA of the CDR3: TGTGCCAGCAGCCTCAGACAGGGCGCTAACTATGGCTACACCTTC.

The V call is TRBV7-9, the J call TRBJ1-4; D not resolved. Deletions cut 7 bases from V and 7 bases from J, with 13 bases between. This CDR3 comprises 13 residues. Germline values: CDR1 SEHNR, CDR2 FQNEAQ (reference sequence). The CDR3 sequence is CASTEGPGEKLFF. DNA for the CDR3: TGTGCCAGCACCGAAGGGCCAGGTGAAAAACTGTTTTTT.

This chain uses TRBV28 with TRBJ2-2; 10 bases agree with TRBD1. Trimming took 4 bases from V and 3 from J; bases not matched to a gene: 14. CDR3 length equals 19 residues. CDR1 and CDR2 (germline): MDHEN, SYDVKM. The CDR3 sequence is CASSSLKPGTGDYTGELFF. CDR3 DNA: TGTGCCAGCAGTTCCCTAAAACCAGGGACAGGGGACTACACCGGGGAGCTGTTTTTT.